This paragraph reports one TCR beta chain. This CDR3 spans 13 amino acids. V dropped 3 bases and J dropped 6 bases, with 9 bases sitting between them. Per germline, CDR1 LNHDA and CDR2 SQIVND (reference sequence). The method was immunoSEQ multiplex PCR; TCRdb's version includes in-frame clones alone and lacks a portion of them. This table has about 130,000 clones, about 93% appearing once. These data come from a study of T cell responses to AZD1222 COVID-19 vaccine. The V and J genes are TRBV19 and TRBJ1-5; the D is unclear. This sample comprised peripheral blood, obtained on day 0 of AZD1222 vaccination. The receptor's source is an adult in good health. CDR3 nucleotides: TGTGCCAGTAGTATGACTGGTGGTCAGCCCCAGCATTTT. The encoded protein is CASSMTGGQPQHF.